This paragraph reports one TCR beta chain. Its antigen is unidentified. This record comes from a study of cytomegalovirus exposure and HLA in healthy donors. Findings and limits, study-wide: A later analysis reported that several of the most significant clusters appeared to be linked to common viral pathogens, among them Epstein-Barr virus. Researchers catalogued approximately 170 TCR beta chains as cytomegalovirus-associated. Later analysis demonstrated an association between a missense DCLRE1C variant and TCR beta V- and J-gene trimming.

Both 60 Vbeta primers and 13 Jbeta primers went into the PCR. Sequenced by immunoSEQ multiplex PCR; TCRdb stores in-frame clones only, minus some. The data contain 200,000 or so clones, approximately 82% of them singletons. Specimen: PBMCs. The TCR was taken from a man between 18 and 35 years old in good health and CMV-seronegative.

The chain's CDR3 is CASSLNSYEQYF. In nucleotides, the CDR3 is TGTGCCAGCAGCTTGAACAGCTACGAGCAGTACTTC. The chain has TRBV5-4 and TRBJ2-7, with D uncertain. CDR1 SGHNT and CDR2 YYREEE come from the germline V gene (reference sequence). The ends were cut back, 1 base at V and 3 bases at J, with 5 bases in the middle. There are 12 residues in the CDR3.